The 13 T cell receptor beta chains in this list originate from one sample, sequenced in a study of CD8+CD57+ T cells in acquired aplastic anemia. Profiles of TCR beta VDJ and CDR3 were generated from a genomic DNA template. TCRdb called the reads again in MiXCR, with one record for every CDR3 protein. The sample lists tens of thousands of distinct CDR3 sequences; less than 65% were seen once. Sequencing was performed on sorted CD4+, CD8+, or CD8+CD57+ T cells (not recorded which) from PBMCs. The receptors originated from a human donor in good health, serving as a control.

The chain uses TRBV19 and TRBJ2-2; D is perhaps TRBD1 or TRBD2 (5 bases each). This CDR3 has 12 amino acids. Germline loops: CDR1 LNHDA, CDR2 SQIVND (reference sequence). V lost 7 bases and J lost 6, with 9 bases in between. In DNA, the CDR3 is TGTGCCAGTACCAGAGGGGCCGGGGAGCTGTTTTTT. Its protein is CASTRGAGELFF. The variable domain in full, with the rest retrieved from reference TRBV19 and TRBJ2-2, is DGGITQSPKYLFRKEGQNVTLSCEQNLNHDAMYWYRQDPGQGLRLIYYSQIVNDFQKGDIAEGYSVSREKKESFPLTVTSAQKNPTAFYLCASTRGAGELFFGEGSRLTVL.

This clonotype was counted only a few times. The CDR3 region is CSAGEGYGYTF. CDR3 in DNA: TGCAGTGCCGGGGAGGGCTATGGCTACACCTTC. V and J are TRBV20-1 and TRBJ1-2; D uncertain. The CDR3 runs 11 residues. The germline V gene has CDR1 DFQATT and CDR2 SNEGSKA (reference sequence). Between the trimmed V and J ends, which lost 6 bases and 4 bases, there was a span of 9 bases.

This clonotype was observed a few times. V usage is TRBV20-1 and J usage is TRBJ1-1; 8 nucleotides agree with TRBD1. The CDR3 consists of 13 residues. The junction had 5 bases not matched to a gene; V was cut back by 7 bases and J by 1 base. From germline, CDR1 is DFQATT and CDR2 SNEGSKA (reference sequence). CDR3 protein: CSESDRANTEAFF. CDR3 bases: TGCAGTGAGTCGGACAGGGCGAACACTGAAGCTTTCTTT.

V gene TRBV29-1 combines with J gene TRBJ2-7, with D maybe TRBD2 (6 bases). The CDR3 spans 13 residues. The germline V and J ends were trimmed by 8 bases and 3 bases, with 17 bases remaining between them. Germline lookup yields CDR1 SQVTM and CDR2 ANQGSEA. The CDR3 DNA follows: TGCAGCTTTAAAGGGTTCGGGGGCTACGAGCAGTACTTC. Encoded protein: CSFKGFGGYEQYF.

This clonotype has only a few counts. J is TRBJ2-1 and V is TRBV29-1; D assignment may be TRBD1 or TRBD2 (5 bases each). The V gene's germline CDR1 is SQVTM and CDR2 ANQGSEA. V dropped 5 bases and J dropped 8 bases, with 13 bases sitting between them. The CDR3 consists of 12 residues. CDR3 in amino acids: CSVRTGTDEQFF. DNA of the CDR3: TGCAGCGTTAGGACCGGGACGGATGAGCAGTTCTTC.

The genes are TRBV24-1 and TRBJ1-2; no clear D. This CDR3 region has 14 residues. Trimming stripped 4 bases from V and 5 bases from J, with 13 bases between. The germline V gene has CDR1 KGHDR and CDR2 SFDVKD. CDR3 region: CATSDTRSGYGYTF. The CDR3 DNA follows: TGTGCCACCAGTGACACCCGTTCGGGTTATGGCTACACCTTC.

The sample holds a few counts of this clonotype. The rearrangement joins TRBV11-2 to TRBJ2-3; D possibly corresponds to TRBD1 (5 bases). V was clipped by 9 bases and J by 12 bases, with 16 bases between them. CDR1 and CDR2 (germline): SGHAT, FQNNGV. The CDR3 spans 11 residues. CDR3: CARLSTGTQYF. The DNA of the CDR3 is TGTGCCAGGCTAAGCACAGGTACTCAGTATTTT.

This clonotype was seen many times. The rearrangement uses TRBV14 and TRBJ2-7, with 8 bases fitting TRBD2. The CDR3 is 14 residues long. CDR1 is SGHDN and CDR2 is FVKESK in the germline V gene. V lost 6 bases, J lost 0 bases, and 4 bases stayed unmatched. The DNA for the CDR3 is TGTGCCAGCAGACACACTAGCGGCTCCTACGAGCAGTACTTC. It yields the protein CASRHTSGSYEQYF.

This clonotype was observed a single time. The chain recombines TRBV15 with TRBJ1-1; D unclear. V was trimmed by 6 bases and J by 0 bases, leaving 8 bases between them. CDR1 and CDR2 (germline): LNHNV, YYDKDF (reference sequence). The CDR3 has 13 residues. CDR3 DNA: TGTGCCACCAGATCCCGGATGAACACTGAAGCTTTCTTT. Translation gives CATRSRMNTEAFF.

V is TRBV19 and J is TRBJ1-2; weak D call: TRBD1 (5 bases). There are 14 residues in the CDR3. Germline V gives CDR1 LNHDA, CDR2 SQIVND (reference sequence). The V and J ends lost 1 base and 8 bases respectively, with 14 bases between them. CDR3 nucleotide sequence: TGTGCCAGTAGTATAGGCCCAGGGCCGTTGGGCTACACCTTC. The encoded protein is CASSIGPGPLGYTF.

There are many counts of this clonotype. The chain links TRBV9 to TRBJ1-1; D call uncertain. V was pared by 2 bases and J by 0 bases, with 8 bases between. The CDR3 sequence is 14 residues long. In germline, CDR1 is SGDLS, CDR2 YYNGEE. CDR3 sequence (DNA): TGTGCCAGCAGCGTGACCTCCCTGAACACTGAAGCTTTCTTT. Protein sequence: CASSVTSLNTEAFF.

CDR3 sequence reads: CASSPPVGTEAFF. The CDR3 DNA reads TGTGCCAGCAGCCCACCGGTTGGTACTGAAGCTTTCTTT. This sequence joins TRBV9 and TRBJ1-1; no clear D. The CDR3 runs to 13 residues. V was trimmed by 4 bases and J by 5 bases, leaving 12 bases between them. From germline, CDR1 is SGDLS and CDR2 YYNGEE.

J is TRBJ2-3 and V is TRBV2, with 8 bases matching TRBD1. Unmatched junction bases numbered 8, after V lost 8 bases and J lost 1 base. The CDR3 is made up of 15 amino acids. Germline V gene data show CDR1 as SNHLY and CDR2 as FYNNEI. As DNA, the CDR3 is TGTGCCAGCCCCTCCGGGACAGGTCGCACAGATACGCAGTATTTT. It codes for CASPSGTGRTDTQYF.